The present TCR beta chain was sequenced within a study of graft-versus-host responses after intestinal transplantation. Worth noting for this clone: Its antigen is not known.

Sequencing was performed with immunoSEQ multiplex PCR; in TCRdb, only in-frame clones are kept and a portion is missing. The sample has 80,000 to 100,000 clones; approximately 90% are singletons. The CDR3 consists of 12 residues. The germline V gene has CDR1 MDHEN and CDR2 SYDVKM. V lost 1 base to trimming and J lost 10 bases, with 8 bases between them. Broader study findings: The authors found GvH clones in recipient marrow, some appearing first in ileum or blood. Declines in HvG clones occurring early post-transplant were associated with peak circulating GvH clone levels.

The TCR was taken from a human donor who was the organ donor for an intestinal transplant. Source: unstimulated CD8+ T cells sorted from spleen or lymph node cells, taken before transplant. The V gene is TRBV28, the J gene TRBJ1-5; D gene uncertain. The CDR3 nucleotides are TGTGCCAGCAGTTTATTCGGGGAACCCCAGCATTTT. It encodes CASSLFGEPQHF. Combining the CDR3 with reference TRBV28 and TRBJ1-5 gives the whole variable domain DVKVTQSSRYLVKRTGEKVFLECVQDMDHENMFWYRQDPGLGLRLIYFSYDVKMKEKGDIPEGYSVSREKKERFSLILESASTNQTSMYLCASSLFGEPQHFGDGTRLSIL.